The 30 T cell receptor beta chains below come from one sample, sequenced in a study of blood T cell repertoires in COVID-19. Produced via immunoSEQ multiplex PCR; TCRdb's table is partial and in-frame only. The repertoire holds fewer than 250,000 clones, around 86% seen once, with approximately 23% in the top ten. Sequenced material: PBMCs or T cells enriched from blood (not recorded which). These receptors all come from a woman aged 40 to 55 in a cohort exposed to, infected with or recovered from COVID-19 (not recorded which).

This rearrangement joins TRBV11-3 to TRBJ2-2; D may be TRBD2 (5 bases). V was trimmed by 5 bases and J by 1 base, leaving 14 bases between them. CDR1 is SGHNT and CDR2 is YENEEA in the germline V gene. The CDR3 contains 16 residues. CDR3 amino acids: CASSPRGSLNTGELFF. The CDR3 nucleotides read TGTGCCAGCAGCCCACGGGGATCCTTGAACACCGGGGAGCTGTTTTTT.

The genes are TRBV6-4 and TRBJ1-2; TRBD1 matches 9 bases. V gave up 3 bases and J gave up 3 bases; unmatched junction bases: 8. The length of the CDR3 is 16 residues. CDR1 is MRHNA and CDR2 is SNTAGT in the germline V gene. CDR3 loop: CASSDTLRDRDYGYTF. DNA for the CDR3: TGTGCCAGCAGTGATACGTTGCGGGACAGGGACTATGGCTACACCTTC.

The chain uses TRBV13 and TRBJ2-1; D is possibly TRBD2 (5 bases). The CDR3 loop spans 12 amino acids. V lost 5 bases to trimming and J lost 8 bases, with 10 bases between them. Germline V lookup: CDR1 PRHDT, CDR2 FYEKMQ (reference sequence). Here the CDR3 DNA reads TGTGCCAGCAGCGCTACTAGAGATGAGCAGTTCTTC. Protein sequence: CASSATRDEQFF.

The genes are TRBV28 and TRBJ1-2; 8 bases line up with TRBD1. Germline V CDR1 and CDR2: MDHEN, SYDVKM. The CDR3 extends over 14 amino acids. V lost 4 bases and J lost 9; bases outside the gene matches: 10. This CDR3 is CASSYQQGVDSYTF. In DNA form, the CDR3 reads TGTGCCAGCAGTTACCAACAGGGGGTAGATAGCTACACCTTC.

This clone has just one count. The CDR3 region has the DNA TGTGCCAGTAGTTGGAGGACAGGGAGGACTGGGGCCAACGTCCTGACTTTC. Encoded protein: CASSWRTGRTGANVLTF. This chain uses TRBV19 with TRBJ2-6, with 8 positions matching TRBD1. CDR1 and CDR2 from the germline V gene are LNHDA and SQIVND (reference sequence). J lost 2 bases, V lost 5 bases, and 8 bases had no gene match. The CDR3 is made up of 17 amino acids.

Only a few counts were recorded for this clone. J is TRBJ2-7 and V is TRBV6-1, with TRBD1 matching over 9 bases. The CDR3 is 15 residues long. From germline, CDR1 is MNHNS and CDR2 SASEGT. Losses at the gene ends were 3 bases for V and 5 bases for J; bases not matched to a gene: 8. The CDR3 is CASSDLTGGGDEQYF. CDR3 nucleotides: TGTGCCAGCAGTGATCTGACAGGGGGAGGCGACGAGCAGTACTTC.

The rearrangement uses TRBV11-2 and TRBJ2-3, with D maybe TRBD1 (5 bases). The CDR3 runs to 15 residues. V was trimmed by 6 bases and J by 5 bases, leaving 18 bases between them. From germline, CDR1 is SGHAT and CDR2 FQNNGV. The DNA of the CDR3 is TGTGCCAGCAGTCAAAGGGGCCAACGTGGAGATACGCAGTATTTT. Translation: CASSQRGQRGDTQYF.

CDR3 nucleotide sequence: TGTGCCAGCACCCTCCTAGGGAGCTCCTACAATGAGCAGTTCTTC. Translation gives CASTLLGSSYNEQFF. The V gene is TRBV7-2, the J gene TRBJ2-1, with D possibly matching TRBD2 (5 bases). Germline V gene lookup returns CDR1 SGHTA and CDR2 FQGNSA. The CDR3 loop spans 15 amino acids. The ends were cut back, 7 bases at V and 0 bases at J, with 13 bases in the middle.

The sample holds a few counts of this clone. The J gene is TRBJ2-1, the V gene TRBV11-2; 10 positions match TRBD2. This CDR3 has 16 amino acids. CDR1 and CDR2 (germline): SGHAT, FQNNGV. V shed 5 bases and J 7 bases; nucleotides not matched to a gene: 11. CDR3 protein: CASSTGPSGRVNEQFF. Written as DNA, the CDR3 is TGTGCCAGCAGCACAGGGCCCAGCGGGAGGGTTAATGAGCAGTTCTTC.

The chain couples TRBV7-9 to TRBJ1-4; 10 bases line up with TRBD1. The CDR3 sequence is 16 residues long. The germline V gene has CDR1 SEHNR and CDR2 FQNEAQ (reference sequence). The trim removed 5 bases at V and 7 bases at J, leaving 10 bases unmatched. The CDR3 spells CASSPLTGGYGEKLFF. The CDR3 DNA is TGTGCCAGCAGCCCGTTGACAGGGGGCTACGGTGAAAAACTGTTTTTT.

V and J are TRBV5-1 and TRBJ2-1; TRBD2 matches at 10 bases. V gave up 7 bases and J gave up 7 bases; unmatched junction bases: 11. This CDR3 has 15 residues. The germline V gene encodes CDR1 SGHRS and CDR2 YFSETQ. CDR3 coding DNA: TGCGCCAGCGCTTTCCTAGCGGGAGAGAGGAATGAGCAGTTCTTC. Its translation is CASAFLAGERNEQFF.

The gene calls are TRBV4-2 and TRBJ2-7, with D possibly matching TRBD2 (6 bases). V gave up 3 bases and J gave up 4 bases, with 13 bases separating them. The CDR3 is 14 amino acids. Germline CDR1 and CDR2: LGHNA and YNFKEQ. CDR3 sequence reads: CASSQAGRGYEQYF. The CDR3 DNA follows: TGTGCCAGCAGCCAGGCGGGGAGAGGGTACGAGCAGTACTTC.

The chain has TRBV7-6 and TRBJ2-1; 12 bases match TRBD2. The germline gives CDR1 SGHVS, CDR2 FNYEAQ. The CDR3 length is 17 residues. J gave up 4 bases and V 5 bases, and 9 bases lay outside the gene matches. The CDR3 nucleotides read TGTGCCAGCAGCCCCTCTAGCGGGGGGGAAGGATACAATGAGCAGTTCTTC. Its translation: CASSPSSGGEGYNEQFF.

CDR3 sequence: CASRAGDGYEQYF. The CDR3 nucleotides read TGTGCCAGCAGAGCAGGGGATGGCTACGAGCAGTACTTC. The chain uses TRBV7-9 and TRBJ2-7; D possibly corresponds to TRBD1 (6 bases). Germline lookup yields CDR1 SEHNR and CDR2 FQNEAQ (reference sequence). There are 13 residues in the CDR3. Trimming took 6 bases from V and 3 from J, leaving 12 bases between them.

The chain has TRBV4-3 and TRBJ2-5, with 8 bases fitting TRBD2. Germline CDR1 LGHNA, CDR2 YSLEER. The CDR3 runs 17 residues. Germline trimming cut 1 base from V and 0 bases from J; bases unmatched to any gene: 7. CDR3 region: CASSQALAGGYQETQYF. The CDR3 bases are TGCGCCAGCAGCCAAGCACTGGCGGGAGGATACCAAGAGACCCAGTACTTC.

V and J are TRBV7-6 and TRBJ2-7; perhaps TRBD1 as D (5 bases). The germline V and J ends were trimmed by 5 bases and 6 bases, with 23 bases remaining between them. Per germline, CDR1 SGHVS and CDR2 FNYEAQ. This CDR3 spans 16 amino acids. Here the CDR3 reads CASSPVGAPSLSEQYF. The CDR3 DNA follows: TGTGCCAGCAGCCCCGTAGGGGCACCCAGCTTGAGCGAGCAGTACTTC.

V is TRBV7-9 and J is TRBJ2-7; 8 nucleotides line up with TRBD1. The V and J ends lost 3 bases and 3 bases, in that order; junction bases with no gene match: 4. Looked up from germline, CDR1 is SEHNR and CDR2 is FQNEAQ (reference sequence). The CDR3 is 14 amino acids. This chain's CDR3 is CASSLDRARYEQYF. CDR3 coding DNA: TGTGCCAGCAGCTTGGACAGGGCTCGCTACGAGCAGTACTTC.

DNA of the CDR3: TGTGCCAGCAGCGCCCGACAGGGGAGGATCACAGATACGCAGTATTTT. It encodes CASSARQGRITDTQYF. This chain connects TRBV7-2 to TRBJ2-3, with 8 bases aligning to TRBD1. From germline, CDR1 is SGHTA and CDR2 FQGNSA. V shed 5 bases, J shed 2 bases, and the junction held 9 bases outside the gene matches. This CDR3 has 16 residues.

The chain joins TRBV18 to TRBJ2-7; D uncertain. V was cut by 3 bases and J by 2 bases, with 5 bases left in between. The CDR3 has 12 amino acids. Per germline, CDR1 KGHSH and CDR2 LQKENI. The CDR3 here is CASSPIPYEQYF. The CDR3 bases are TGTGCCAGCTCACCCATTCCCTACGAGCAGTACTTC.

The genes are TRBV15 and TRBJ1-3; possibly TRBD1 for D (6 bases). CDR1 LNHNV and CDR2 YYDKDF come from the germline V gene (reference sequence). V was shortened by 5 bases and J by 0 bases, with 20 bases between the two germline ends. The CDR3 covers 18 residues. Here the CDR3 reads CATSETPTGALSGNTIYF. The CDR3 nucleotides read TGTGCCACCAGCGAGACCCCGACAGGCGCTCTCTCTGGAAACACCATATATTTT.

The chain has TRBV27 and TRBJ2-3; perhaps TRBD2 as D (5 bases). The CDR3 is made up of 15 amino acids. Germline V gene data show CDR1 as MNHEY and CDR2 as SMNVEV (reference sequence). Trimming cost V 3 bases and J 4 bases, with 14 bases left between them. CDR3 amino acids: CASSFLGRAPDTQYF. The CDR3, as DNA: TGTGCCAGCAGTTTTCTTGGGAGAGCCCCAGATACGCAGTATTTT.

The J gene is TRBJ2-1, the V gene TRBV5-1; the match to TRBD2 covers 9 bases. This CDR3 region has 15 residues. Per germline, CDR1 SGHRS and CDR2 YFSETQ. The junction had 4 bases not matched to a gene; V was cut back by 2 bases and J by 4 bases. The DNA of the CDR3 is TGCGCCAGCAGCTTTAGCGGGGGTTCTTACAATGAGCAGTTCTTC. Translated, it gives CASSFSGGSYNEQFF.

V gene TRBV5-1 combines with J gene TRBJ1-4; TRBD1 aligns across 7 bases. With V trimmed by 0 bases and J by 5 bases, 4 bases remained unmatched. The CDR3 sequence is 15 residues long. CDR1 SGHRS and CDR2 YFSETQ come from the germline V gene. The CDR3 DNA is TGCGCCAGCAGCTTGGAGGGCAGGGGGAATGAAAAACTGTTTTTT. It yields the protein CASSLEGRGNEKLFF.

V gene TRBV28 combines with J gene TRBJ2-1, with D possibly TRBD2 on 6 matching bases. The CDR3 is made up of 14 amino acids. Trimming stripped 3 bases from V and 6 bases from J, with 12 bases between. Germline V lookup: CDR1 MDHEN, CDR2 SYDVKM. The DNA for the CDR3 is TGTGCCAGCAGTTTGGGAGGAGGGCTCAATGAGCAGTTCTTC. Its translation is CASSLGGGLNEQFF.

The chain has TRBV28 and TRBJ1-1; 9 nucleotides align to TRBD1. Germline-derived CDR1 and CDR2 are MDHEN and SYDVKM. The V segment lost 6 bases and the J segment 2 bases; nucleotides outside the gene matches: 13. The CDR3 extends over 17 amino acids. The CDR3 DNA is TGTGCCAGCAGCACCGAGAGGACAGGGGACCTTAACACTGAAGCTTTCTTT. The encoded protein is CASSTERTGDLNTEAFF.

V is TRBV2 and J is TRBJ1-1; TRBD1 aligns across 8 bases. With 0 bases clipped from V and 7 bases from J, the junction kept 7 bases outside the gene matches. CDR3 length equals 15 residues. CDR1 and CDR2 (germline): SNHLY, FYNNEI. The CDR3 coding sequence is TGTGCCAGCAGTGAAGCGCGACAGGGGACCCTTGAAGCTTTCTTT. Translation gives CASSEARQGTLEAFF.

The genes are TRBV18 and TRBJ2-3; D call uncertain. The CDR3 has 15 amino acids. CDR1 and CDR2 (germline): KGHSH, LQKENI. Trimming stripped 1 base from V and 1 base from J, with 9 bases between. CDR3 coding DNA: TGTGCCAGCTCACCACAAAGCGTGGGCACAGATACGCAGTATTTT. This translates into CASSPQSVGTDTQYF.

This chain connects TRBV19 to TRBJ2-1, with TRBD1 matching 8 bases. Germline V CDR1 and CDR2: LNHDA, SQIVND (reference sequence). The CDR3 is 15 amino acids. V gave up 3 bases and J gave up 1 base; unmatched junction bases: 2. CDR3 region: CASSIGQGSYNEQFF. In DNA, the CDR3 is TGTGCCAGTAGTATCGGACAGGGTTCCTACAATGAGCAGTTCTTC. Filled out from reference TRBV19 and TRBJ2-1, the complete variable domain reads DGGITQSPKYLFRKEGQNVTLSCEQNLNHDAMYWYRQDPGQGLRLIYYSQIVNDFQKGDIAEGYSVSREKKESFPLTVTSAQKNPTAFYLCASSIGQGSYNEQFFGPGTRLTVL.

The chain employs TRBV10-1 and TRBJ2-5, with 7 positions matching TRBD2. J gave up 5 bases and V 11 bases, and 11 bases lay outside the gene matches. The CDR3 totals 13 residues. The germline CDR1 and CDR2 sequences are WNHNN and SYGVQD (reference sequence). The CDR3 reads CAPRRGIGETQYF. The CDR3 DNA reads TGCGCCCCCCGGCGGGGGATCGGGGAGACCCAGTACTTC.

This chain joins TRBV11-2 and TRBJ2-3; TRBD2 agrees at 9 bases. Germline lookup yields CDR1 SGHAT and CDR2 FQNNGV. Germline trimming cut 2 bases from V and 0 bases from J; bases unmatched to any gene: 0. The CDR3 covers 15 residues. The CDR3 protein is CASSLLAGSTDTQYF. In DNA, the CDR3 is TGTGCCAGCAGCTTACTAGCGGGGAGCACAGATACGCAGTATTTT.